This T cell receptor beta chain stems from a study of cytomegalovirus exposure and HLA in healthy donors. Notes on the study in general: Roughly uniform sequencing depth across donors was assumed, possibly incorrectly.

With respect to this clone: The antigen remains unidentified.

The PCR ran on 60 Vbeta and 13 Jbeta primers. This table comes from immunoSEQ multiplex PCR, and its TCRdb copy is limited to in-frame clones, with some not included. Across fewer than 200,000 clones, the top ten clones capture 6.5% of the sample. Input material: PBMCs. The TCR was taken from a man aged 25-40 years in good health and CMV-seronegative.

The CDR3 loop reads CAWRFSGGYEQYF. The CDR3 DNA sequence: TGTGCCTGGAGATTTTCGGGGGGCTACGAGCAGTACTTC. J is TRBJ2-7 and V is TRBV30; TRBD2 matches 7 bases. Germline lookup yields CDR1 GTSNPN and CDR2 SVGIG (reference sequence). J gave up 3 bases and V 3 bases, and 5 bases lay outside the gene matches. There are 13 residues in the CDR3.